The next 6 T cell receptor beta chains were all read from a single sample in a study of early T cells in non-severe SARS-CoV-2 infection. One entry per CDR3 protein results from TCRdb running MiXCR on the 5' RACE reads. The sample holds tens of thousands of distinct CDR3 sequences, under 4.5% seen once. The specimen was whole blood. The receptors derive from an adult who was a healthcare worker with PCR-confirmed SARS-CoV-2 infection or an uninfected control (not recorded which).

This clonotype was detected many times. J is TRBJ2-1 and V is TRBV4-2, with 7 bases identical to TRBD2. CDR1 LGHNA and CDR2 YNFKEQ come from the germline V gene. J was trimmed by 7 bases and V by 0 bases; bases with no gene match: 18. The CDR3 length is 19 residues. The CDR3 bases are TGTGCCAGCAGCCAAGATTTGCGGCGGGCGGGAGCAGTCGGGAATGAGCAGTTCTTC. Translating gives CASSQDLRRAGAVGNEQFF.

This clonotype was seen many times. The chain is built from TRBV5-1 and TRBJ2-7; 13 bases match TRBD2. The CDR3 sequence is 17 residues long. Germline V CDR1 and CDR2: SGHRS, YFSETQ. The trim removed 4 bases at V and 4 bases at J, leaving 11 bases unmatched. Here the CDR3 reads CASSPYGGLAGAYEQYF. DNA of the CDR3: TGCGCCAGCAGCCCATATGGAGGACTAGCGGGAGCGTACGAGCAGTACTTC.

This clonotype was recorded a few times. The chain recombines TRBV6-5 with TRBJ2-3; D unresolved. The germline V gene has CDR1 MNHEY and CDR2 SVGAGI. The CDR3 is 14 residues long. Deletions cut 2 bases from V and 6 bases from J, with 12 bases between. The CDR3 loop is CASSYLGVMDTQYF. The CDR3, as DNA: TGTGCCAGCAGTTACCTAGGAGTGATGGATACGCAGTATTTT.

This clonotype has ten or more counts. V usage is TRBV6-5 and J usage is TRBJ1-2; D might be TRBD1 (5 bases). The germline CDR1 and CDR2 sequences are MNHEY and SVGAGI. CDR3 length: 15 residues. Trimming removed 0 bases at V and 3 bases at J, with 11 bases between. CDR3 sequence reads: CASSYSFTGDYGYTF. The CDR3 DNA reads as TGTGCCAGCAGTTACTCCTTTACAGGCGACTATGGCTACACCTTC.

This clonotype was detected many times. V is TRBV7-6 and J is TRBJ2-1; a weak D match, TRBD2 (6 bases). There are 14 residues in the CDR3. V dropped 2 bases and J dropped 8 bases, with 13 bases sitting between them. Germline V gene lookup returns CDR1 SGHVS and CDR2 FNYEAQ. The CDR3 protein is CASSLHGRGDEQFF. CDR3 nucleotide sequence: TGTGCCAGCAGCTTACACGGGCGGGGCGATGAGCAGTTCTTC. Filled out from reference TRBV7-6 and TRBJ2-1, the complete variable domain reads GAGVSQSPRYKVTKRGQDVALRCDPISGHVSLYWYRQALGQGPEFLTYFNYEAQQDKSGLPNDRFSAERPEGSISTLTIQRTEQRDSAMYRCASSLHGRGDEQFFGPGTRLTVL.

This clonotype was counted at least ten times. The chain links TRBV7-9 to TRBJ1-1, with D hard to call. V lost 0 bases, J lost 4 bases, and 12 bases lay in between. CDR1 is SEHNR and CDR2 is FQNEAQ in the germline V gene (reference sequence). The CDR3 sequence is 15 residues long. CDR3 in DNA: TGTGCCAGCAGCTTAGCGGGAGGGTCGAGCACTGAAGCTTTCTTT. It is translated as CASSLAGGSSTEAFF.